These T cell receptor beta chains were read from a single sample in a study of blood T cells in healthy people across ages. Via MiXCR, TCRdb re-called the 5' RACE reads, giving one row per CDR3 protein. The table records about 500,000 distinct CDR3 sequences, approximately 25% of them present only once. These sequences were also reported in another study, on T cells of mothers and their children.

The material sequenced was blood. The receptor source for this set is a boy aged 10-17 years in good health. The CDR3 runs from the conserved cysteine through the conserved F or W. Each record gives: D gene, V gene, clone size, J gene, CDR3 protein, CDR3 DNA. A D gene is named only where the DNA matches it firmly. A clone size is listed for some rows: how often the clone was seen (once, few, many), or a class if it is expanded.

D: -
V: TRBV9
size: few
J: TRBJ1-6
CDR3: CASSQGQGVGGSYNSPLYF
DNA: TGTGCCAGCAGCCAAGGGCAAGGGGTTGGAGGCTCCTATAATTCACCCCTCTACTTT

D: -
V: TRBV7-9
size: -
J: TRBJ1-4
CDR3: CASSLDGTFTTNEKLFF
DNA: TGTGCCAGCAGCTTAGATGGGACGTTTACAACTAATGAAAAACTGTTTTTT

D: TRBD2
V: TRBV27
size: -
J: TRBJ2-3
CDR3: CASSFGREGPDTQYF
DNA: TGTGCCAGCAGTTTTGGGCGGGAGGGCCCAGATACGCAGTATTTT

D: -
V: TRBV7-6
size: -
J: TRBJ1-1
CDR3: CASSRDTGWVNTEAFF
DNA: TGTGCCAGCAGCCGAGACACAGGGTGGGTGAACACTGAAGCTTTCTTT

D: TRBD2
V: TRBV29-1
size: -
J: TRBJ2-1
CDR3: CSVLVAGAGDEQFF
DNA: TGCAGCGTGCTGGTAGCGGGAGCGGGCGATGAGCAGTTCTTC

D: TRBD2
V: TRBV9
size: -
J: TRBJ2-1
CDR3: CASSGKSGSSHNEQFF
DNA: TGTGCCAGCAGCGGGAAAAGCGGGAGTAGCCACAATGAGCAGTTCTTC

D: TRBD2
V: TRBV6-5
size: many
J: TRBJ2-1
CDR3: CASSFGLAGDNEQFF
DNA: TGTGCCAGCAGTTTTGGACTAGCCGGGGACAATGAGCAGTTCTTC

D: TRBD1
V: TRBV20-1
size: few
J: TRBJ2-7
CDR3: CSARDWTGGAYEQYF
DNA: TGCAGTGCTAGAGATTGGACAGGGGGGGCCTACGAGCAGTACTTC

D: TRBD2
V: TRBV7-7
size: -
J: TRBJ2-5
CDR3: CASSLTPGLAGVGETQYF
DNA: TGTGCTAGCAGCCTTACCCCGGGACTAGCGGGAGTCGGGGAGACCCAGTACTTC

D: TRBD1
V: TRBV6-1
size: few
J: TRBJ1-2
CDR3: CASSGFLGQGLYGYTF
DNA: TGTGCCAGCAGTGGTTTCCTGGGACAGGGGTTATATGGCTACACCTTC

D: -
V: TRBV6-4
size: many
J: TRBJ2-1
CDR3: CASSTDWEGNEQFF
DNA: TGTGCCAGCAGTACCGATTGGGAAGGCAATGAGCAGTTCTTC

D: -
V: TRBV21-1
size: -
J: TRBJ2-1
CDR3: CNRDRLDEQFF
DNA: TGCAACCGGGACAGGCTGGATGAGCAGTTCTTC

D: TRBD2
V: TRBV20-1
size: -
J: TRBJ2-5
CDR3: CSARDPSTSGSREETQYF
DNA: TGCAGTGCTAGAGACCCTTCGACTAGCGGGAGTAGGGAAGAGACCCAGTACTTC

D: -
V: TRBV7-2
size: -
J: TRBJ2-5
CDR3: CASSLVGRGKETQYF
DNA: TGTGCCAGCAGCTTAGTTGGCAGGGGAAAAGAGACCCAGTACTTC

D: -
V: TRBV6-1
size: -
J: TRBJ2-4
CDR3: CASSGSPGKNIQYF
DNA: TGTGCCAGCAGTGGCAGTCCAGGCAAAAACATTCAGTACTTC

D: -
V: TRBV3-1
size: -
J: TRBJ1-4
CDR3: CASSHEINGEKLFF
DNA: TGTGCCAGCAGCCACGAAATTAATGGAGAAAAACTGTTTTTT

D: -
V: TRBV7-2
size: -
J: TRBJ2-7
CDR3: CASSLDYGVYEQYF
DNA: TGTGCCAGCAGCTTAGATTATGGGGTCTACGAGCAGTACTTC

D: -
V: TRBV20-1
size: few
J: TRBJ2-1
CDR3: CSARGDVYNEQFF
DNA: TGCAGTGCTAGAGGAGACGTTTACAATGAGCAGTTCTTC

D: -
V: TRBV6-5
size: few
J: TRBJ2-1
CDR3: CASSWRTINQGNEQFF
DNA: TGTGCCAGCAGTTGGCGGACTATAAACCAGGGCAATGAGCAGTTCTTC

D: -
V: TRBV6-5
size: few
J: TRBJ2-2
CDR3: CASSYSGPGAGELFF
DNA: TGTGCCAGCAGTTACTCGGGCCCCGGGGCCGGGGAGCTGTTTTTT

D: TRBD1
V: TRBV6-5
size: few
J: TRBJ1-2
CDR3: CASSYGTDQYYGYTF
DNA: TGTGCCAGCAGTTACGGGACAGATCAATACTATGGCTACACCTTC

D: -
V: TRBV5-5
size: few
J: TRBJ2-1
CDR3: CASSLEFPGGYNEQFF
DNA: TGTGCCAGCAGCTTGGAATTCCCAGGAGGATACAATGAGCAGTTCTTC

D: -
V: TRBV7-2
size: few
J: TRBJ1-4
CDR3: CASSLERDVNEKLFF
DNA: TGTGCCAGCAGCTTAGAGAGGGACGTTAATGAAAAACTGTTTTTT

D: -
V: TRBV28
size: -
J: TRBJ2-7
CDR3: CATQEARGAYEQYF
DNA: TGTGCCACCCAAGAAGCGAGGGGGGCCTACGAGCAGTACTTC

D: -
V: TRBV7-2
size: many
J: TRBJ2-5
CDR3: CASSSYGETQYF
DNA: TGTGCCAGCAGCTCCTATGGAGAGACCCAGTACTTC

D: -
V: TRBV7-9
size: few
J: TRBJ2-1
CDR3: CASSQRRMPNEQFF
DNA: TGTGCCAGCAGCCAAAGACGGATGCCCAATGAGCAGTTCTTC

D: -
V: TRBV20-1
size: -
J: TRBJ2-5
CDR3: CSASSGGRQETQYF
DNA: TGCAGTGCTAGCTCGGGGGGCCGACAGGAGACCCAGTACTTC

D: TRBD2
V: TRBV10-3
size: -
J: TRBJ2-7
CDR3: CAIRVGLAGGSYEQYF
DNA: TGTGCCATCAGAGTAGGACTAGCGGGGGGATCCTACGAGCAGTACTTC

D: -
V: TRBV28
size: few
J: TRBJ1-1
CDR3: CASSEGWRKVNTEAFF
DNA: TGTGCCAGCAGTGAGGGGTGGAGGAAGGTGAACACTGAAGCTTTCTTT

D: -
V: TRBV19
size: few
J: TRBJ2-1
CDR3: CASKQGGVDEQFF
DNA: TGTGCCAGTAAACAGGGAGGGGTGGATGAGCAGTTCTTC

D: TRBD2
V: TRBV9
size: -
J: TRBJ2-3
CDR3: CASSVGLAGGPGADTQYF
DNA: TGTGCCAGCAGCGTAGGACTAGCGGGAGGGCCGGGTGCAGATACGCAGTATTTT

D: -
V: TRBV6-1
size: -
J: TRBJ1-3
CDR3: CASSELGGTIYF
DNA: TGTGCCAGCAGTGAATTGGGAGGCACCATATATTTT

D: -
V: TRBV24-1
size: -
J: TRBJ2-1
CDR3: CATSDYSSYNEQFF
DNA: TGTGCCACCAGTGACTATAGCTCCTACAATGAGCAGTTCTTC

D: TRBD1
V: TRBV4-3
size: few
J: TRBJ1-2
CDR3: CASSQAGQGAPANYGYTF
DNA: TGCGCCAGCAGCCAAGCGGGACAGGGGGCGCCGGCTAACTATGGCTACACCTTC

D: TRBD1
V: TRBV4-2
size: -
J: TRBJ1-5
CDR3: CASSQYLTGDNHPQHF
DNA: TGTGCCAGCAGCCAATACCTGACAGGGGACAATCACCCCCAGCATTTT

D: -
V: TRBV13
size: -
J: TRBJ2-1
CDR3: CASSSVQRINNEQFF
DNA: TGTGCCAGCAGCTCCGTCCAGAGGATCAACAATGAGCAGTTCTTC

D: TRBD1
V: TRBV3-1
size: -
J: TRBJ2-2
CDR3: CASSWTGSTGELFF
DNA: TGTGCCAGCAGCTGGACAGGAAGCACCGGGGAGCTGTTTTTT

D: -
V: TRBV7-9
size: -
J: TRBJ2-7
CDR3: CASSSTREPREQYF
DNA: TGTGCCAGCAGCTCAACCCGGGAGCCACGAGAGCAGTACTTC

D: TRBD2
V: TRBV7-8
size: -
J: TRBJ2-2
CDR3: CASSLRVAGNTGELFF
DNA: TGTGCCAGCAGCTTAAGGGTAGCGGGTAACACCGGGGAGCTGTTTTTT

D: -
V: TRBV7-8
size: -
J: TRBJ2-3
CDR3: CASSLTARESTDTQYF
DNA: TGTGCCAGCAGCTTAACCGCGCGCGAAAGCACAGATACGCAGTATTTT

D: -
V: TRBV20-1
size: -
J: TRBJ2-7
CDR3: CSARTRGYEQYF
DNA: TGCAGTGCTAGGACAAGGGGCTACGAGCAGTACTTC

D: TRBD1
V: TRBV20-1
size: few
J: TRBJ2-6
CDR3: CSARRTGAGANVLTF
DNA: TGCAGTGCTAGACGGACAGGGGCTGGGGCCAACGTCCTGACTTTC

D: -
V: TRBV30
size: few
J: TRBJ1-1
CDR3: CAWSVPRGNTEAFF
DNA: TGTGCCTGGAGTGTACCTAGGGGGAACACTGAAGCTTTCTTT

D: -
V: TRBV27
size: few
J: TRBJ2-7
CDR3: CASGSYPAGSYEQYF
DNA: TGTGCCAGCGGTTCCTACCCAGCAGGCTCCTACGAGCAGTACTTC

D: -
V: TRBV29-1
size: -
J: TRBJ1-1
CDR3: CSGRRWGDKNAEAFF
DNA: TGCAGCGGTCGGAGGTGGGGGGACAAAAATGCTGAAGCTTTCTTT

D: -
V: TRBV7-7
size: -
J: TRBJ2-2
CDR3: CASSLILTGELFF
DNA: TGTGCTAGCAGCTTAATTTTAACCGGGGAGCTGTTTTTT

D: -
V: TRBV12-3/TRBV12-4
size: -
J: TRBJ2-3
CDR3: CASTFSVREGTDTQYF
DNA: TGTGCCAGCACCTTTTCGGTGCGGGAAGGCACAGATACGCAGTATTTT

D: -
V: TRBV20-1
size: -
J: TRBJ1-1
CDR3: CSARDGGAHTEAFF
DNA: TGCAGTGCTAGAGATGGAGGGGCTCACACTGAAGCTTTCTTT

D: -
V: TRBV4-1
size: -
J: TRBJ2-1
CDR3: CASSQVAGSGNEQFF
DNA: TGCGCCAGCAGCCAAGTGGCGGGCTCGGGCAATGAGCAGTTCTTC

D: -
V: TRBV20-1
size: few
J: TRBJ2-1
CDR3: CSASPHNEQFF
DNA: TGCAGTGCTAGCCCCCACAATGAGCAGTTCTTC

D: TRBD2
V: TRBV7-9
size: few
J: TRBJ2-1
CDR3: CASSPWGGGSYNEQFF
DNA: TGTGCCAGCAGCCCCTGGGGGGGAGGGTCCTACAATGAGCAGTTCTTC

D: TRBD1
V: TRBV7-6
size: few
J: TRBJ2-3
CDR3: CASSFGPGTGSDTQYF
DNA: TGTGCCAGCAGCTTTGGCCCCGGGACAGGGTCAGATACGCAGTATTTT

D: TRBD2
V: TRBV20-1
size: -
J: TRBJ2-3
CDR3: CSANVAGTTDTQYF
DNA: TGCAGTGCTAACGTAGCGGGGACCACAGATACGCAGTATTTT